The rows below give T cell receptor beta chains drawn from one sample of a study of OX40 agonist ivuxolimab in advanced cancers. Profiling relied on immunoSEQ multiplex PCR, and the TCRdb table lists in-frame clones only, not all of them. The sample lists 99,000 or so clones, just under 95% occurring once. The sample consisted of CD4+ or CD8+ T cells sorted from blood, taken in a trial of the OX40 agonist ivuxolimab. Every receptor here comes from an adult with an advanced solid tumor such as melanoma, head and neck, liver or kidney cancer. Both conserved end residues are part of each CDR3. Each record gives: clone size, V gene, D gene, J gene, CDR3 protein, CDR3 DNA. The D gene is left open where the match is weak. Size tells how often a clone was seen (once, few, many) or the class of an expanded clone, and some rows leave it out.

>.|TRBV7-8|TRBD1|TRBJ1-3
CASSLRQTGPGNTIYF
TGTGCCAGCAGCTTAAGACAGACAGGGCCTGGAAACACCATATATTTT
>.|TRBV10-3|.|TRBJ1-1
CAISADYTEAFF
TGTGCCATCAGTGCGGATTACACTGAAGCTTTCTTT
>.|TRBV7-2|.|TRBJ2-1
CASSVERTSEQFF
TGTGCCAGCAGCGTAGAGAGAACGTCGGAGCAGTTCTTC
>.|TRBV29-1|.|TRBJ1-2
CSVAPQALTQWGKSYTF
TGCAGCGTTGCTCCCCAAGCCCTAACCCAGTGGGGGAAGAGCTACACCTTC
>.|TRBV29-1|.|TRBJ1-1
CSVSSWTDTEAFF
TGCAGCGTTTCTTCATGGACCGACACTGAAGCTTTCTTT
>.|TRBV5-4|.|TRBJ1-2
CASSPPRGASDGYTF
TGTGCCAGCAGCCCGCCTCGGGGGGCTTCGGATGGCTACACCTTC
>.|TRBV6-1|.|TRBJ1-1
CASSEAETREAFF
TGTGCCAGCAGTGAAGCGGAGACACGTGAAGCTTTCTTT
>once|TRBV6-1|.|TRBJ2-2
CASSEVIGGELFF
TGTGCCAGCAGTGAAGTGATAGGGGGGGAGCTGTTTTTT
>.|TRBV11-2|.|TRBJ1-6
CASSLEATTSSPLHF
TGTGCCAGCAGCTTAGAAGCTACTACGTCTTCACCCCTCCACTTT
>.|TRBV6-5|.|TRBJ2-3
CASSYRPYTDTQYF
TGTGCCAGCAGTTACAGGCCGTACACAGATACGCAGTATTTT
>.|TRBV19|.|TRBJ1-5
CASSKPGGNQPQHF
TGTGCCAGTAGCAAACCGGGAGGCAATCAGCCCCAGCATTTT
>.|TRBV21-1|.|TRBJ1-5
CASTREAIQPQHF
TGTGCCAGCACCCGAGAGGCGATTCAGCCCCAGCATTTT
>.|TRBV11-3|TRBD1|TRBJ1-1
CASSLGGDRGLNTEAFF
TGTGCCAGCAGCCTGGGGGGCGACAGGGGCCTGAACACTGAAGCTTTCTTT
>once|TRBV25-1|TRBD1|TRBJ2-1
CASTSPGQTYNEQFF
TGTGCCAGCACCTCACCGGGACAGACATACAATGAGCAGTTCTTC
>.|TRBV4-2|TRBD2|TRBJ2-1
CASSQDGSGGYNEQFF
TGTGCCAGCAGCCAAGACGGGTCGGGGGGTTACAATGAGCAGTTCTTC
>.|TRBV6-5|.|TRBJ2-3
CASCRGSSGTDTQYF
TGTGCCAGCTGTCGGGGAAGTTCGGGCACAGATACGCAGTATTTT
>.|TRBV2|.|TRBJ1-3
CASSPTRGLGNTIYF
TGTGCCAGCAGTCCGACACGGGGCCTTGGAAACACCATATATTTT
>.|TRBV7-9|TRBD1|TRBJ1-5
CASSLGLTGGGGQPQHF
TGTGCCAGCAGCTTAGGCCTTACAGGGGGCGGGGGTCAGCCCCAGCATTTT
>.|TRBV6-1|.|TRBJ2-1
CASRDSFLYNEQFF
TGTGCCAGCAGAGACTCTTTTCTCTACAATGAGCAGTTCTTC
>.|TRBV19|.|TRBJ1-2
CASRRTSADYGYTF
TGTGCCAGTAGGCGGACATCGGCGGACTATGGCTACACCTTC
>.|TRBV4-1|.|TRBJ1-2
CASSLTIGGGYGYTF
TGCGCCAGCAGCCTTACGATCGGGGGGGGTTATGGCTACACCTTC
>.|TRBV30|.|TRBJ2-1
CAWSVLSTEQFF
TGTGCCTGGAGTGTACTTTCCACAGAGCAGTTCTTC
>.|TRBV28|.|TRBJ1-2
CASSRNYGYTF
TGTGCCAGCAGCAGAAACTATGGCTACACCTTC
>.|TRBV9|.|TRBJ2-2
CASSVQGFNTGELFF
TGTGCCAGCAGCGTACAGGGGTTTAACACCGGGGAGCTGTTTTTT
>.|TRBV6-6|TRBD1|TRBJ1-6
CASRPGQYSPLHF
TGTGCCAGCAGGCCGGGACAGTATTCACCCCTCCACTTT
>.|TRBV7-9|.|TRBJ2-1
CASSPPGGALNEQFF
TGTGCCAGCAGCCCCCCCGGGGGCGCCTTGAATGAGCAGTTCTTC